The next 10 T cell receptor beta chains were all read from a single sample in a study of shared clonotypes between healthy human individuals. Only CD45RO-negative cells positively selected for CCR7 counted as naive CD8 cells, so terminally differentiated effector memory CD45RA+ cells were excluded. The assay was immunoSEQ multiplex PCR, and TCRdb's table has in-frame clones only and misses some. The table shows about 2.1 million clones, with about 93% occurring only once. Sequencing input: naive CD8+ T cells from PBMCs. The receptor set was obtained from a man aged 18-30 years in good health. Some clones in this sample may be carry-over from other donors' samples.

The rearrangement joins TRBV2 to TRBJ2-5; possible D gene TRBD1, 7 bases. Germline CDR1 SNHLY, CDR2 FYNNEI. V was shortened by 5 bases and J by 4 bases, with 14 bases between the two germline ends. The CDR3 is made up of 14 amino acids. The CDR3 DNA is TGTGCCAGCAGTCCGGACAGGAGGGCAGAGACCCAGTACTTC. Protein product: CASSPDRRAETQYF. Full variable domain (rest looked up from reference TRBV2 and TRBJ2-5): EPEVTQTPSHQVTQMGQEVILRCVPISNHLYFYWYRQILGQKVEFLVSFYNNEISEKSEIFDDQFSVERPDGSNFTLKIRSTKLEDSAMYFCASSPDRRAETQYFGPGTRLLVL.

The chain couples TRBV9 to TRBJ1-3, with no clear D. The length of the CDR3 is 16 residues. V lost 0 bases to trimming and J lost 3 bases, with 13 bases between them. From germline, CDR1 is SGDLS and CDR2 YYNGEE. This chain's CDR3 is CASSVGGGLNGNTIYF. The DNA for the CDR3 is TGTGCCAGCAGCGTAGGAGGAGGGCTAAATGGAAACACCATATATTTT.

CDR3 DNA: TGTGCCAGCAGCCAAGATCCCCCACCCGGGGGCCTCGGTGGCTACACCTTC. It translates to CASSQDPPPGGLGGYTF. The chain has TRBV14 and TRBJ1-2, with D tentatively TRBD1 (6 bases). Trimming took off 0 bases at V and 7 bases at J, with 21 bases between the two ends. This CDR3 is 17 amino acids long. Germline CDR1 and CDR2: SGHDN and FVKESK.

CDR3 DNA: TGCAGCGCCAAAAGCTTGGGCGACGGCCCCTATGGCTACACCTTC. The encoded protein is CSAKSLGDGPYGYTF. This chain joins TRBV29-1 and TRBJ1-2; D not resolved. Germline loops: CDR1 SQVTM, CDR2 ANQGSEA. This CDR3 has 15 residues. V was pared by 7 bases and J by 4 bases, with 22 bases between.

The chain links TRBV9 to TRBJ2-3; possibly TRBD2 for D (5 bases). Germline V gene lookup returns CDR1 SGDLS and CDR2 YYNGEE. CDR3 size: 14 residues. V was clipped by 0 bases and J by 4 bases, with 9 bases between them. CDR3 bases: TGTGCCAGCAGCGTAGGAACCGGGGCAGATACGCAGTATTTT. Amino acid sequence: CASSVGTGADTQYF.

The chain couples TRBV14 to TRBJ1-3; possible D gene TRBD1, 5 bases. The V end was cut by 0 bases, the J end by 3 bases, with 18 bases between. Germline CDR1 and CDR2: SGHDN and FVKESK. The CDR3 is made up of 18 amino acids. Here the CDR3 DNA reads TGTGCCAGCAGCCAAGATACGGGGCAGGGAGTGAGTGGAAACACCATATATTTT. This gives the protein CASSQDTGQGVSGNTIYF.

The gene calls are TRBV5-6 and TRBJ2-7, with a tentative D call TRBD1 (6 bases). Deletions cut 1 base from V and 2 bases from J, with 10 bases between. There are 14 residues in the CDR3. Germline lookup yields CDR1 SGHDT and CDR2 YYEEEE. The CDR3 here is CASSLKGVTYEQYF. CDR3 sequence (DNA): TGTGCCAGCAGCTTGAAGGGGGTAACCTACGAGCAGTACTTC.

The V call is TRBV7-2, the J call TRBJ1-5, with a weak D call TRBD1 (5 bases). With 0 bases removed from V and 4 bases from J, the gap between germline ends came to 13 bases. Germline V lookup: CDR1 SGHTA, CDR2 FQGNSA. The CDR3 is 16 residues long. The CDR3 sequence: CASSLATGATNQPQHF. The CDR3 bases are TGTGCCAGCAGCTTAGCGACCGGGGCAACAAATCAGCCCCAGCATTTT.

This clone was seen a few times. The rearrangement uses TRBV7-9 and TRBJ1-1; unclear D gene. This CDR3 is 12 amino acids long. Deletions cut 5 bases from V and 6 bases from J, with 10 bases between. Per the germline V gene, CDR1 is SEHNR and CDR2 is FQNEAQ (reference sequence). The CDR3 here is CASSPDAAEAFF. The CDR3 coding sequence is TGTGCCAGCAGCCCCGACGCTGCTGAAGCTTTCTTT.

The chain is built from TRBV10-2 and TRBJ2-7; possibly TRBD1 for D (5 bases). The CDR3 spans 14 residues. In germline, CDR1 is WSHSY, CDR2 SAAADI. V lost 4 bases and J 0 bases, leaving 10 bases between the germline ends. The CDR3 nucleotides are TGCGCCAGCAGTGGGCAGGGAAGCTCCTACGAGCAGTACTTC. Its protein is CASSGQGSSYEQYF.